A selection of T cell receptor beta chains follows, all from one sample in a study of OX40 agonist ivuxolimab in advanced cancers. The data were produced by immunoSEQ multiplex PCR, yet TCRdb's version contains in-frame clones alone and is incomplete. The sample lists 25,000 to 35,000 clones; about four fifths were seen once. The source was CD4+ or CD8+ T cells sorted from blood, collected in a trial of the OX40 agonist ivuxolimab. Source of these receptors: an adult with an advanced solid tumor such as melanoma, head and neck, liver or kidney cancer. CDR3s include the opening cysteine and the closing phenylalanine or tryptophan. Fields, in order: J gene, D gene, clone size, V gene, CDR3 protein, CDR3 DNA. A D gene is named only where the DNA matches it firmly. Only some rows state a clone size, as once, few, many or a class for expanded clones.

J gene: TRBJ2-7
D gene: TRBD2
clone size: NA
V gene: TRBV5-6
CDR3 protein: CASSLSGSSYEQYF
CDR3 DNA: TGTGCCAGCAGCTTGAGCGGGAGCTCCTACGAGCAGTACTTC

J gene: TRBJ1-2
D gene: TRBD1
clone size: few
V gene: TRBV27
CDR3 protein: CASRDRHYGYTF
CDR3 DNA: TGTGCCAGCAGGGACAGGCACTATGGCTACACCTTC

J gene: TRBJ2-7
D gene: NA
clone size: NA
V gene: TRBV19
CDR3 protein: CASSMSGSYEQYF
CDR3 DNA: TGTGCCAGTAGTATGTCCGGATCCTACGAGCAGTACTTC

J gene: TRBJ2-7
D gene: NA
clone size: NA
V gene: TRBV4-2
CDR3 protein: CASSQGNRGGDEQYF
CDR3 DNA: TGTGCCAGCAGCCAAGGGAACAGGGGAGGCGACGAGCAGTACTTC

J gene: TRBJ2-1
D gene: NA
clone size: NA
V gene: TRBV27
CDR3 protein: CASRWANEQFF
CDR3 DNA: TGTGCCAGCAGGTGGGCGAATGAGCAGTTCTTC

J gene: TRBJ1-6
D gene: NA
clone size: NA
V gene: TRBV14
CDR3 protein: CASSQERPTYNSPLHF
CDR3 DNA: TGTGCCAGCAGCCAAGAAAGACCCACTTATAATTCACCCCTCCACTTT

J gene: TRBJ2-3
D gene: NA
clone size: NA
V gene: TRBV5-1
CDR3 protein: CASPPPRGVPDTQYF
CDR3 DNA: TGCGCCAGCCCCCCACCCCGCGGCGTGCCAGATACGCAGTATTTT

J gene: TRBJ2-4
D gene: NA
clone size: NA
V gene: TRBV7-3
CDR3 protein: CASSLGQGENIQYF
CDR3 DNA: TGTGCCAGCAGCTTAGGGCAGGGCGAAAACATTCAGTACTTC

J gene: TRBJ1-5
D gene: NA
clone size: NA
V gene: TRBV4-3
CDR3 protein: CASSQDGPGLDNQPQHF
CDR3 DNA: TGCGCCAGCAGCCAAGATGGGCCGGGTCTAGACAATCAGCCCCAGCATTTT

J gene: TRBJ2-7
D gene: TRBD2
clone size: medium-sized
V gene: TRBV4-2
CDR3 protein: CASSQELAGAANEQYF
CDR3 DNA: TGTGCCAGCAGCCAAGAATTAGCGGGGGCCGCTAACGAGCAGTACTTC

J gene: TRBJ1-1
D gene: NA
clone size: NA
V gene: TRBV28
CDR3 protein: CASSLGQNTEAFF
CDR3 DNA: TGTGCCAGCAGTTTAGGGCAGAACACTGAAGCTTTCTTT

J gene: TRBJ1-5
D gene: TRBD1
clone size: NA
V gene: TRBV15
CDR3 protein: CATSPDRGEAQHF
CDR3 DNA: TGTGCCACCTCTCCCGACAGGGGAGAAGCCCAGCATTTT

J gene: TRBJ2-1
D gene: TRBD2
clone size: NA
V gene: TRBV28
CDR3 protein: CASSWREGRHNEQFF
CDR3 DNA: TGTGCCAGCTCGTGGCGGGAGGGCCGGCACAATGAGCAGTTCTTC

J gene: TRBJ2-1
D gene: NA
clone size: NA
V gene: TRBV5-1
CDR3 protein: CASSIDSNEQFF
CDR3 DNA: TGCGCCAGCAGCATTGACAGCAATGAGCAGTTCTTC

J gene: TRBJ1-4
D gene: NA
clone size: NA
V gene: TRBV25-1
CDR3 protein: CASTTDTGDEKLFF
CDR3 DNA: TGTGCCAGCACTACTGACACTGGCGATGAAAAACTGTTTTTT

J gene: TRBJ2-7
D gene: TRBD1
clone size: NA
V gene: TRBV4-2
CDR3 protein: CASSQEGRGPSYEQYF
CDR3 DNA: TGTGCCAGCAGCCAAGAGGGAAGGGGGCCATCCTACGAGCAGTACTTC

J gene: TRBJ2-7
D gene: NA
clone size: once
V gene: TRBV28
CDR3 protein: CASRDLRGSYEQYF
CDR3 DNA: TGTGCCAGCAGAGACCTTCGGGGCTCCTACGAGCAGTACTTC

J gene: TRBJ2-2
D gene: NA
clone size: NA
V gene: TRBV30
CDR3 protein: CAWSVPWGRTGELFF
CDR3 DNA: TGTGCCTGGAGTGTACCGTGGGGGCGGACCGGGGAGCTGTTTTTT

J gene: TRBJ1-1
D gene: NA
clone size: once
V gene: TRBV5-1
CDR3 protein: CASSRYDEGNTEAFF
CDR3 DNA: TGCGCCAGCAGCCGTTACGATGAGGGGAACACTGAAGCTTTCTTT

J gene: TRBJ1-6
D gene: NA
clone size: NA
V gene: TRBV5-1
CDR3 protein: CASSLQGLPLHF
CDR3 DNA: TGCGCCAGCAGCTTACAGGGCTTACCCCTCCACTTT

J gene: TRBJ1-2
D gene: TRBD1
clone size: NA
V gene: TRBV9
CDR3 protein: CASSLRDIGTGGLYGYTF
CDR3 DNA: TGTGCCAGCAGCCTGCGGGATATCGGGACAGGGGGCCTCTATGGCTACACCTTC

J gene: TRBJ1-6
D gene: NA
clone size: few
V gene: TRBV16
CDR3 protein: CASSQSITGTYNSPLHF
CDR3 DNA: TGTGCCAGCAGCCAATCGATAACAGGGACCTATAATTCACCCCTCCACTTT

J gene: TRBJ1-1
D gene: TRBD1
clone size: few
V gene: TRBV27
CDR3 protein: CASSAPGQGMAEAFF
CDR3 DNA: TGTGCCAGCAGTGCACCGGGACAGGGGATGGCGGAAGCTTTCTTT

J gene: TRBJ2-2
D gene: NA
clone size: NA
V gene: TRBV21-1
CDR3 protein: CASSKELSGARNTGELFF
CDR3 DNA: TGTGCCAGCAGCAAAGAACTTTCCGGGGCCCGAAACACCGGGGAGCTGTTTTTT

J gene: TRBJ2-7
D gene: TRBD2
clone size: once
V gene: TRBV27
CDR3 protein: CASSLSRGGGREQYF
CDR3 DNA: TGTGCCAGCAGTTTATCACGCGGGGGGGGTCGCGAGCAGTACTTC

J gene: TRBJ2-2
D gene: NA
clone size: NA
V gene: TRBV7-9
CDR3 protein: CASTPRSSRGELFF
CDR3 DNA: TGTGCCAGCACCCCTAGGTCTTCCCGCGGGGAGCTGTTTTTT

J gene: TRBJ1-2
D gene: TRBD1
clone size: NA
V gene: TRBV29-1
CDR3 protein: CSVGQGAYGYTF
CDR3 DNA: TGCAGCGTAGGACAGGGAGCCTATGGCTACACCTTC

J gene: TRBJ1-5
D gene: NA
clone size: NA
V gene: TRBV2
CDR3 protein: CASSVSDSNQPQHF
CDR3 DNA: TGTGCCAGCAGTGTCTCGGACAGCAATCAGCCCCAGCATTTT

J gene: TRBJ2-1
D gene: TRBD2
clone size: NA
V gene: TRBV6-1
CDR3 protein: CASQLAGGWNEQFF
CDR3 DNA: TGTGCCAGCCAACTAGCGGGGGGGTGGAATGAGCAGTTCTTC

J gene: TRBJ2-3
D gene: NA
clone size: NA
V gene: TRBV19
CDR3 protein: CASTPGGGSTDTQYF
CDR3 DNA: TGTGCCAGTACCCCTGGGGGAGGTAGCACAGATACGCAGTATTTT

J gene: TRBJ2-1
D gene: TRBD2
clone size: NA
V gene: TRBV7-4
CDR3 protein: CASSRGEAGGTYNEQFF
CDR3 DNA: TGTGCCAGCAGCCGGGGAGAAGCGGGAGGGACCTACAATGAGCAGTTCTTC